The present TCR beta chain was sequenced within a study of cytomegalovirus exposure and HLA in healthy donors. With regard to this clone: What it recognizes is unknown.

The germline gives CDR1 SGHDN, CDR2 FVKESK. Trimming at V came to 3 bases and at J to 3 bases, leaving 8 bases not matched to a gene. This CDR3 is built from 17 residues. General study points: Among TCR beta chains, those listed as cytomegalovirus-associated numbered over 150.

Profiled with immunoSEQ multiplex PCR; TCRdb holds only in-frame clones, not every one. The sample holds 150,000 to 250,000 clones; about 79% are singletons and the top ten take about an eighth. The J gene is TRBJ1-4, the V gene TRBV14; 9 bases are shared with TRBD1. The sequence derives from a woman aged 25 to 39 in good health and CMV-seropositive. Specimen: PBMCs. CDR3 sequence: CASSHFSQGAANEKLFF. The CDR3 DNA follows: TGTGCCAGCAGCCACTTTTCACAGGGGGCGGCTAATGAAAAACTGTTTTTT.